These 27 T cell receptor beta chains originate from one sample sequenced in a study of tumor-infiltrating lymphocytes in localized non-small cell lung cancer. Profiling relied on immunoSEQ multiplex PCR, and the TCRdb table lists in-frame clones only, not all of them. This table holds about 15,000 clones, roughly 80% found once. Material: lung tumor tissue. Receptors originate from a human donor with non-small cell lung cancer.

J is TRBJ2-1 and V is TRBV11-2; 8 positions match TRBD2. CDR1 is SGHAT and CDR2 is FQNNGV in the germline V gene. The trim removed 1 base at V and 9 bases at J, leaving 5 bases unmatched. The CDR3 has 14 amino acids. The CDR3 sequence is CASSLVPGLAEQFF. The CDR3 bases are TGTGCCAGCAGCTTAGTACCCGGACTAGCTGAGCAGTTCTTC.

This clone was seen more than once but under ten times. The V call is TRBV5-8, the J call TRBJ2-5, with D maybe TRBD1 (7 bases). V was cut by 4 bases and J by 2 bases, with 15 bases left in between. The CDR3 is 15 residues long. The germline V gene encodes CDR1 SGHTS and CDR2 YDEGEE. The CDR3 DNA reads TGTGCCAGCAGCCTTGGAGGGACAGCACAAGAGACCCAGTACTTC. It yields the protein CASSLGGTAQETQYF.

V usage is TRBV5-4 and J usage is TRBJ2-7; TRBD2 matches 10 bases. V was pared by 0 bases and J by 7 bases, with 1 base of the junction left unmatched. CDR1 and CDR2 from the germline V gene are SGHNT and YYREEE (reference sequence). There are 13 residues in the CDR3. Here the CDR3 reads CASSLVLAGEQYF. The CDR3 DNA follows: TGTGCCAGCAGCTTGGTACTAGCGGGGGAGCAGTACTTC.

The CDR3 DNA follows: TGTGCCATCAGGGAACCCTCTGGAAACACCATATATTTT. It codes for CAIREPSGNTIYF. V usage is TRBV10-3 and J usage is TRBJ1-3; D is unresolved. This CDR3 comprises 13 residues. Germline assignment: CDR1 ENHRY and CDR2 SYGVKD. The V end lost 6 bases, the J end lost 0 bases, and 6 bases lay between the germline ends.

This chain joins TRBV7-9 and TRBJ2-5; D unresolved. V dropped 8 bases and J dropped 5 bases, with 15 bases sitting between them. This CDR3 has 13 residues. Germline V gene sequence: CDR1 SEHNR, CDR2 FQNEAQ (reference sequence). The CDR3 protein is CASLGPIGETQYF. The CDR3 coding sequence is TGTGCCAGCCTCGGGCCGATCGGGGAGACCCAGTACTTC.

A single count supports this clone. V usage is TRBV7-9 and J usage is TRBJ1-3, with no clear D. V was pared by 2 bases and J by 0 bases, with 17 bases between. This CDR3 comprises 18 residues. Germline V lookup: CDR1 SEHNR, CDR2 FQNEAQ (reference sequence). This chain's CDR3 is CASSLSGGEFLSGNTIYF. CDR3 nucleotides: TGTGCCAGCAGCTTAAGTGGTGGAGAGTTCCTCTCTGGAAACACCATATATTTT.

This chain uses TRBV18 with TRBJ2-7; D possibly matches TRBD1 or TRBD2 (6 bases each). V was cut by 2 bases and J by 3 bases, with 14 bases left in between. This CDR3 contains 15 residues. The germline V gene has CDR1 KGHSH and CDR2 LQKENI. The CDR3 region is CASSPLGGRYYEQYF. The CDR3 DNA follows: TGTGCCAGCTCACCATTGGGGGGCAGGTACTACGAGCAGTACTTC.

This chain connects TRBV6-6 to TRBJ2-7; TRBD2 aligns across 10 bases. The germline V gene encodes CDR1 MNHNY and CDR2 SVGAGI (reference sequence). Trimming at V came to 2 bases and at J to 12 bases, leaving 7 bases not matched to a gene. This CDR3 has 13 amino acids. CDR3 nucleotides: TGTGCCAGCAGTTACACTAGCGGGGACACGCGGTACTTC. It specifies CASSYTSGDTRYF.

This chain connects TRBV5-1 to TRBJ2-7; the D is unclear. V dropped 4 bases and J dropped 0 bases, with 5 bases sitting between them. The CDR3 length is 12 residues. From germline, CDR1 is SGHRS and CDR2 YFSETQ. The CDR3 is CASSPSSYEQYF. CDR3 nucleotides: TGCGCCAGCAGCCCCAGCTCCTACGAGCAGTACTTC.

This clone was recorded once. V usage is TRBV10-3 and J usage is TRBJ1-6; D might be TRBD1 (5 bases). Trimming cost V 0 bases and J 4 bases, with 13 bases left between them. There are 17 residues in the CDR3. Per the germline V gene, CDR1 is ENHRY and CDR2 is SYGVKD. The CDR3: CAISESSGLWYNSPLHF. The CDR3 DNA reads as TGTGCCATCAGTGAGTCGTCGGGGCTGTGGTATAATTCACCCCTCCACTTT.

A few counts support this clone. J is TRBJ1-2 and V is TRBV5-1; D is uncertain. Germline-derived CDR1 and CDR2 are SGHRS and YFSETQ. The CDR3 has 13 amino acids. Trimming removed 0 bases at V and 2 bases at J, with 5 bases between. The CDR3: CASSLGQNYGYTF. For the CDR3, the DNA is TGCGCCAGCAGCTTGGGTCAGAACTATGGCTACACCTTC.

The chain employs TRBV5-1 and TRBJ2-7, with TRBD1 matching 7 bases. The V gene's germline CDR1 is SGHRS and CDR2 YFSETQ. CDR3 length equals 15 residues. Trimming took 0 bases from V and 5 from J; bases not matched to a gene: 8. This chain's CDR3 is CASSLGARQGDEQYF. The CDR3 DNA sequence: TGCGCCAGCAGCTTGGGCGCAAGACAGGGCGACGAGCAGTACTTC.

The table lists this clone with a few counts. The V gene is TRBV19, the J gene TRBJ2-7, with D possibly being TRBD2 (6 bases). V lost 3 bases and J lost 1, with 10 bases in between. The CDR3 covers 14 residues. Germline CDR1 reads LNHDA; CDR2 reads SQIVND (reference sequence). The CDR3 spells CASSMGRGSYEQYF. The CDR3, as DNA: TGTGCCAGTAGTATGGGGCGGGGATCCTACGAGCAGTACTTC. The whole variable domain, remainder taken from reference TRBV19 and TRBJ2-7, is DGGITQSPKYLFRKEGQNVTLSCEQNLNHDAMYWYRQDPGQGLRLIYYSQIVNDFQKGDIAEGYSVSREKKESFPLTVTSAQKNPTAFYLCASSMGRGSYEQYFGPGTRLTVT.

V usage is TRBV4-1 and J usage is TRBJ2-7, with 9 bases matching TRBD1. The germline gives CDR1 MGHRA, CDR2 YSYEKL. The J segment lost 2 bases and the V segment lost 1 base, leaving 3 bases of the junction unmatched. CDR3 size: 15 residues. The CDR3 loop is CASSQGDRETYEQYF. In DNA form, the CDR3 reads TGCGCCAGCAGCCAAGGGGACAGGGAAACCTACGAGCAGTACTTC.

The chain couples TRBV6-1 to TRBJ1-1; D remains unclear. This CDR3 comprises 10 residues. Per the germline V gene, CDR1 is MNHNS and CDR2 is SASEGT. Trimming took off 5 bases at V and 7 bases at J, with 5 bases between the two ends. CDR3 sequence: CASSLGEAFF. CDR3 DNA sequence: TGTGCCAGCAGTTTGGGTGAAGCTTTCTTT.

V is TRBV7-9 and J is TRBJ1-4; a possible D gene is TRBD1 (5 bases). The CDR3 length is 14 residues. The germline gives CDR1 SEHNR, CDR2 FQNEAQ (reference sequence). V was cut by 1 base and J by 5 bases, with 8 bases left in between. As DNA, the CDR3 is TGTGCCAGCAGCTTAGAGACAGTCAATGAAAAACTGTTTTTT. Amino acid sequence: CASSLETVNEKLFF.

The CDR3 spells CASSLVVGQEIEQYF. DNA of the CDR3: TGTGCCAGCAGCTTAGTAGTGGGACAGGAAATCGAGCAGTACTTC. The chain employs TRBV7-8 and TRBJ2-7; 8 bases map to TRBD1. J gave up 6 bases and V 1 base, and 8 bases lay outside the gene matches. The CDR3 loop spans 15 amino acids. CDR1 and CDR2 from the germline V gene are SGHVS and FQNEAQ.

The table lists this clone with a few counts. V gene TRBV2 combines with J gene TRBJ1-5; TRBD1 is a possible D gene (5 bases). V gave up 2 bases and J gave up 5 bases, with 19 bases separating them. The CDR3 sequence is 17 residues long. The germline gives CDR1 SNHLY, CDR2 FYNNEI. The CDR3 region is CASSEFPGGASYQPQHF. DNA of the CDR3: TGTGCCAGCAGTGAATTCCCCGGTGGGGCCTCATATCAGCCCCAGCATTTT.

The J gene is TRBJ1-1, the V gene TRBV4-3; D uncertain. Trimming stripped 6 bases from V and 0 bases from J, with 11 bases between. There are 14 residues in the CDR3. Germline V lookup: CDR1 LGHNA, CDR2 YSLEER. The CDR3 sequence is CASRQAIMNTEAFF. Here the CDR3 DNA reads TGCGCCAGCAGGCAGGCGATTATGAACACTGAAGCTTTCTTT.

This clone was counted once. V gene TRBV10-3 combines with J gene TRBJ2-7, with D perhaps assigned TRBD1 or TRBD2 (7 bases each). Deletions cut 3 bases from V and 5 bases from J, with 14 bases between. The CDR3 loop spans 14 amino acids. Germline CDR1 and CDR2: ENHRY and SYGVKD. The CDR3 bases are TGTGCCATCAGTGACGTCAGGGGGGGCGACGAGCAGTACTTC. Translated: CAISDVRGGDEQYF.

This chain connects TRBV18 to TRBJ2-3; D gene uncertain. The CDR3 runs 12 residues. Deletions cut 3 bases from V and 2 bases from J, with 3 bases between. Germline-derived CDR1 and CDR2 are KGHSH and LQKENI. The CDR3, as DNA: TGTGCCAGCTCACCGGTCACAGATACGCAGTATTTT. This codes for CASSPVTDTQYF.

The chain combines TRBV5-6 with TRBJ1-2; no definite D call. V gave up 1 base and J gave up 5 bases, with 9 bases separating them. The CDR3 is 13 residues long. Germline V gene lookup returns CDR1 SGHDT and CDR2 YYEEEE. This chain's CDR3 is CASSLTVSYGYTF. The CDR3 DNA reads as TGTGCCAGCAGCTTGACAGTGTCTTATGGCTACACCTTC.

The rearrangement links TRBV2 to TRBJ2-3, with D unclear. The V end lost 3 bases, the J end lost 0 bases, and 10 bases lay between the germline ends. Germline values: CDR1 SNHLY, CDR2 FYNNEI. The CDR3 consists of 15 residues. The CDR3 nucleotides are TGTGCCAGCAGTGAGTCGCGGAGAAGCACAGATACGCAGTATTTT. Protein: CASSESRRSTDTQYF.

The rearrangement links TRBV6-5 to TRBJ2-1; 7 positions match TRBD2. After removal of 5 bases from V and 4 bases from J, the junction contained 5 bases not matched to a gene. The CDR3 consists of 14 residues. Germline values: CDR1 MNHEY, CDR2 SVGAGI. The CDR3 spells CASSRASGYNEQFF. In DNA form, the CDR3 reads TGTGCCAGCAGTAGGGCTAGCGGTTACAATGAGCAGTTCTTC.

The chain carries TRBV4-1 and TRBJ1-1; tentatively, D is TRBD1 (6 bases). Per the germline V gene, CDR1 is MGHRA and CDR2 is YSYEKL. The CDR3 totals 16 residues. Trimming left V 4 bases short and J 0 bases short, with 15 bases between. The CDR3 DNA is TGCGCCAGCAGCCGGGGAATCAGACAGGTGAACACTGAAGCTTTCTTT. Protein product: CASSRGIRQVNTEAFF.

This clone occurred once. This rearrangement joins TRBV9 to TRBJ2-1; D perhaps matches TRBD2 (6 bases). Germline assignment: CDR1 SGDLS and CDR2 YYNGEE. The CDR3 spans 15 residues. V was clipped by 0 bases and J by 2 bases, with 9 bases between them. In nucleotides, the CDR3 is TGTGCCAGCAGCGTAGATGCGGGACCCTACAATGAGCAGTTCTTC. Its protein is CASSVDAGPYNEQFF.

V usage is TRBV7-9 and J usage is TRBJ1-2; D gene ambiguous. V was pared by 3 bases and J by 4 bases, with 12 bases between. The germline gives CDR1 SEHNR, CDR2 FQNEAQ (reference sequence). This CDR3 comprises 14 residues. The CDR3 spells CASSLAAAFYGYTF. As DNA, the CDR3 is TGTGCCAGCAGCTTGGCGGCAGCCTTCTATGGCTACACCTTC.